Listed below are T cell receptor beta chains from one sample, sequenced in a study of blood T cells in healthy people across ages. Via MiXCR, TCRdb re-called the 5' RACE reads, giving one row per CDR3 protein. This repertoire shows fewer than 2,000,000 distinct CDR3 sequences, more than 35% found once; its top ten account for about 23%. The material sequenced was blood. These receptors originate from a human donor in good health. Each CDR3 is given with its conserved first and last residue. The order of the fields is J gene, V gene, D gene, clone size, CDR3 protein, CDR3 DNA. The D gene is left open where the match is weak. Expanded clones get a size class; other rows say once, few or many, or leave the size out.

TRBJ1-2 | TRBV12-3/TRBV12-4 | . | . | CASSLSNYDYTF | TGTGCCAGCAGTCTTAGCAACTATGACTACACCTTC
TRBJ1-1 | TRBV6-5 | TRBD1 | . | CASSSRQGRAFF | TGTGCCAGCAGTTCCCGACAGGGCCGAGCTTTCTTT
TRBJ2-3 | TRBV6-1 | . | . | CASSETGKRAFHTDTQYF | TGTGCCAGCAGTGAAACGGGAAAAAGGGCCTTTCACACAGATACGCAGTATTTT
TRBJ2-4 | TRBV6-6 | . | few | CASSSPTGAKNIQYF | TGTGCCAGCAGTTCCCCAACAGGAGCCAAAAACATTCAGTACTTC
TRBJ1-4 | TRBV4-1 | . | . | CASSQARDTNEKLFF | TGCGCCAGCAGCCAAGCCCGGGATACTAATGAAAAACTGTTTTTT
TRBJ1-2 | TRBV24-1 | . | . | CATAQGNYGYTF | TGTGCCACCGCGCAGGGGAACTATGGCTACACCTTC
TRBJ2-7 | TRBV13 | TRBD1 | . | CASSKDRGNHEQYF | TGTGCCAGCAGCAAGGACAGGGGGAACCACGAGCAGTACTTC
TRBJ1-1 | TRBV14 | . | . | CASSQATGTDSNTEAFF | TGTGCCAGCAGCCAAGCAACGGGAACAGATTCGAACACTGAAGCTTTCTTT
TRBJ2-1 | TRBV7-8 | TRBD2 | many | CASSPSGGNNEQFF | TGTGCCAGCAGCCCTAGCGGGGGTAACAATGAGCAGTTCTTC
TRBJ2-4 | TRBV5-5 | TRBD1 | few | CASSPRQGHDIQYF | TGTGCCAGCAGCCCCCGACAGGGACACGACATTCAGTACTTC
TRBJ1-6 | TRBV6-5 | . | few | CASSFHEVNSPLHF | TGTGCCAGCAGTTTCCACGAGGTTAATTCACCCCTCCACTTT
TRBJ2-3 | TRBV20-1 | TRBD2 | . | CSARALTSGRTDTQYF | TGCAGTGCTAGAGCTTTGACTAGCGGGCGGACAGATACGCAGTATTTT
TRBJ2-6 | TRBV7-9 | TRBD1 | . | CASRYSTGTGGLSGANVLTF | TGTGCCAGCAGATACTCAACCGGGACAGGGGGCCTCTCTGGGGCCAACGTCCTGACTTTC
TRBJ1-1 | TRBV27 | TRBD1 | few | CASSADRGTEAFF | TGTGCCAGCAGTGCAGACAGGGGCACTGAAGCTTTCTTT
TRBJ1-1 | TRBV12-3/TRBV12-4 | . | . | CASSFRLLGAGTEAFF | TGTGCCAGCAGTTTTCGTCTTTTGGGGGCCGGCACTGAAGCTTTCTTT
TRBJ2-5 | TRBV20-1 | TRBD2 | . | CSAPLAGRRSTQYF | TGCAGTGCTCCTTTAGCGGGGCGCCGATCGACCCAGTACTTC
TRBJ1-2 | TRBV29-1 | TRBD1 | once | CSVRTGYEDYGYTF | TGCAGCGTTCGGACAGGGTATGAAGATTATGGCTACACCTTC
TRBJ2-3 | TRBV30 | TRBD2 | . | CAWSSMLAGGTDTQYF | TGTGCCTGGAGTTCAATGCTAGCGGGGGGGACAGATACGCAGTATTTT
TRBJ1-3 | TRBV24-1 | . | . | CATSDTTGNTIYF | TGTGCCACCAGTGATACGACTGGAAACACCATATATTTT
TRBJ2-7 | TRBV20-1 | . | . | CSSYRDSNCEQYF | TGCAGTTCCTACCGAGACTCCAACTGCGAGCAGTACTTC
TRBJ2-7 | TRBV2 | . | . | CASSEGTRSYEQYF | TGTGCCAGCAGTGAAGGGACCCGCTCCTACGAGCAGTACTTC
TRBJ2-1 | TRBV5-1 | . | few | CASSLVGLDSYNEQFF | TGCGCCAGCAGCTTGGTGGGGTTGGATTCCTACAATGAGCAGTTCTTC
TRBJ1-2 | TRBV5-1 | TRBD1 | . | CASSSRTGGDVYGYTF | TGCGCCAGCAGCTCCAGGACAGGGGGCGACGTCTATGGCTACACCTTC
TRBJ1-2 | TRBV20-1 | . | . | CSANYRGPSYYGYTF | TGCAGTGCTAACTACAGAGGCCCCTCTTACTATGGCTACACCTTC
TRBJ2-1 | TRBV6-6 | TRBD2 | . | CASSSLRGGLRDNEQFF | TGTGCCAGCAGTTCCCTTCGGGGGGGGCTAAGGGACAATGAGCAGTTCTTC
TRBJ1-2 | TRBV4-3 | . | few | CASSQVPKGVSGYTF | TGCGCCAGCAGCCAAGTCCCTAAAGGGGTCTCGGGCTACACCTTC
TRBJ2-7 | TRBV6-5 | . | few | CASSYLTGGSYEQYF | TGTGCCAGCAGTTACCTCACCGGAGGGTCCTACGAGCAGTACTTC
TRBJ2-7 | TRBV7-2 | TRBD1 | . | CASSLGSGTGVSEQYF | TGTGCCAGCAGCTTAGGATCCGGGACAGGTGTTTCCGAGCAGTACTTC
TRBJ2-7 | TRBV6-5 | . | . | CASSNLGGESYEQYF | TGTGCCAGCAGCAACCTGGGCGGGGAGTCCTACGAGCAGTACTTC
TRBJ1-1 | TRBV12-3/TRBV12-4 | . | . | CASSQEKTGHRAEAFF | TGTGCCAGCAGTCAAGAAAAGACAGGTCATAGGGCTGAAGCTTTCTTT
TRBJ2-7 | TRBV15 | . | . | CATGRDRSSYEQYF | TGTGCCACCGGCAGAGACAGGAGCTCCTACGAGCAGTACTTC
TRBJ2-5 | TRBV2 | . | . | CASSVSREETQYF | TGTGCCAGCAGTGTATCGAGAGAAGAGACCCAGTACTTC
TRBJ2-7 | TRBV11-2 | TRBD1 | . | CASSGTGTANYEQYF | TGTGCCAGCAGCGGAACCGGGACAGCGAACTACGAGCAGTACTTC
TRBJ1-1 | TRBV7-9 | . | many | CASSHMNTEAFF | TGTGCCAGCAGCCACATGAACACTGAAGCTTTCTTT
TRBJ2-1 | TRBV5-1 | TRBD2 | few | CASSSTSGGDNEQFF | TGTGCCAGCAGCTCTACTAGCGGGGGGGACAATGAGCAGTTCTTC
TRBJ2-1 | TRBV4-2 | . | . | CAGSQDWPSDYNEQFF | TGTGCCGGCAGCCAAGATTGGCCTAGCGATTACAATGAGCAGTTCTTC
TRBJ2-1 | TRBV2 | TRBD2 | few | CASGGTSGVNEQFF | TGTGCCAGCGGTGGGACTAGCGGGGTCAATGAGCAGTTCTTC
TRBJ1-6 | TRBV9 | TRBD1 | few | CASSPDRGRSPLHF | TGTGCCAGCAGCCCGGACAGGGGGCGATCACCCCTCCACTTT
TRBJ1-1 | TRBV12-3/TRBV12-4 | . | . | CASRTSGRVNTEAFF | TGTGCCAGCAGGACCTCAGGGAGGGTGAACACTGAAGCTTTCTTT
TRBJ2-5 | TRBV20-1 | TRBD1 | . | CSAILQGTETQYF | TGCAGTGCGATCCTACAGGGGACGGAGACCCAGTACTTC